The source of this T cell receptor beta chain is a study of blood T cell repertoires in COVID-19 (dated by TCRdb to between 2020 and 2021). For context, the study as a whole: Collaborator samples came from the United States, Italy and Spain and covered acute and convalescent phases of COVID-19. The prospective study material was composed of cDNA or gDNA derived from T cells, B-cell-depleted T cells, or PBMCs. The dataset comprised deeply sampled blood TCRbeta repertoires from subjects exposed to, actively infected with, or recovered from COVID-19. A freely available public database, intended as a resource for researchers studying the immune response to SARS-CoV-2, is where the repertoires were released. Samples were obtained from the ongoing ImmuneRACE study (first 160 participants) and from over a thousand subjects provided by 6 global collaborators. A de-identified subject ID, COVID-19 status, age in years and sex were almost always included in the sample metadata. HLA class I and class II types, where available, came from metadata supplied by the sample provider rather than from assay-based typing. Points the paper makes about the study in general: The quantity of clinical and demographic metadata differed by source and by participant and was supplied without curation.

Each collaborating institution followed its own protocols to collect whole blood in K2EDTA tubes. For TCRbeta analysis, collaborator samples were shipped as frozen whole blood, as isolated PBMCs, or as DNA extracted from either sample type. TCRbeta CDR3 regions were amplified from genomic DNA by means of the immunoSEQ Assay, a bias-controlled multiplex PCR. As for the authors' bioinformatics: Within the assay, amplification of reference gene primers was used to estimate how many nucleated cells each sample contained. To quantify the absolute abundance of each unique TCRbeta CDR3 rearrangement, sequence reads were collapsed and filtered. For each sample, productive Simpson clonality was calculated as the square root of Simpson's diversity index over productive rearrangements. TCRdb stores this immuneACCESS table with in-frame sequences only. Part of the clones is absent; in the studies checked, under half of the shortfall reflects unresolved V genes, and no reason is known for the rest. For V, J and clone size, that table is used; D and trimming come from the DNA. The sample table lists over 70,000 clones, over 75% of them with a count of one. Roughly 10% of the sample is taken by the ten largest.

A word on this clone: The antigen it recognizes is unknown. No base-level quality is on record; no much larger clone is a single base apart.

V is cut by 5 bases and J by 7 bases, and the space between the germline ends is 9 bases. From the cysteine through the phenylalanine, the CDR3 covers 12 amino acids. The kept DNA is CDR3 alone, 36 bases in frame from the first base. For CDR1 and CDR2, the germline V gene lists SNHLY and FYNNEI. The source of this sequence is an elderly man with acute or convalescent COVID-19. The chain uses TRBV2 and TRBJ1-5; the D segment could be TRBD1, given 6 matching bases. Sequenced sample: peripheral blood. The CDR3: CASSTQGQPQHF. The base sequence is TGTGCCAGCAGTACACAGGGACAGCCCCAGCATTTT.